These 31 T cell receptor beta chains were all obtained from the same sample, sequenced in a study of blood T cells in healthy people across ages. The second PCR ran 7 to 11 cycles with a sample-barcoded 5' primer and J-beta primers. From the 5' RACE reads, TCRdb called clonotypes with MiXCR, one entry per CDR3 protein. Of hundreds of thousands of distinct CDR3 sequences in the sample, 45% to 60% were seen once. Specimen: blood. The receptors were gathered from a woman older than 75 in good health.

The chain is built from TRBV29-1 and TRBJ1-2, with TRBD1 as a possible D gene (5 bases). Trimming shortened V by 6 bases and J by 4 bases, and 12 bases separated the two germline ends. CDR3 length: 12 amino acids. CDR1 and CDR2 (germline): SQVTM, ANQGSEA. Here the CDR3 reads CSVEGSTYGYTF. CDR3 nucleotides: TGCAGCGTCGAGGGGTCCACCTATGGCTACACCTTC.

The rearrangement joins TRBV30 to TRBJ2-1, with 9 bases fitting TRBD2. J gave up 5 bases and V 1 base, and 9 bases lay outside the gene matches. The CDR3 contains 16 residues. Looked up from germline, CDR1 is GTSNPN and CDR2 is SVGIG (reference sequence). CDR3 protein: CAWSDPLLAGNNEQFF. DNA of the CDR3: TGTGCCTGGAGTGACCCTTTGCTAGCGGGGAACAATGAGCAGTTCTTC.

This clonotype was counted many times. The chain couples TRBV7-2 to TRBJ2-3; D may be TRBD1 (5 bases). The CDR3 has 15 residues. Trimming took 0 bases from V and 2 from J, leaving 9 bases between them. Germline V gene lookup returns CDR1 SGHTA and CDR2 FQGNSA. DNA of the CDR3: TGTGCCAGCAGCTTAGCGCTGGGGCCCACAGATACGCAGTATTTT. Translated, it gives CASSLALGPTDTQYF.

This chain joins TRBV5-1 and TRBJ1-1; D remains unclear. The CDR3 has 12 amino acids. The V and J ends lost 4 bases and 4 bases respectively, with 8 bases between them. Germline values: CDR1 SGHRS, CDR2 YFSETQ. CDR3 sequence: CASSLPTTEAFF. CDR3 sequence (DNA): TGCGCCAGCAGCCTCCCGACCACTGAAGCTTTCTTT.

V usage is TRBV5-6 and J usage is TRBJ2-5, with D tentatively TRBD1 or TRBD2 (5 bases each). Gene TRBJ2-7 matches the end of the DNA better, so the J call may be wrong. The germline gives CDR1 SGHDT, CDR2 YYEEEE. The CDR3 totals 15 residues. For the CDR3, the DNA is TGTGCCAGCAGCTCCCGGGACGGTGGGGACTACGAGCAGTACTTC. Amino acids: CASSSRDGGDYEQYF.

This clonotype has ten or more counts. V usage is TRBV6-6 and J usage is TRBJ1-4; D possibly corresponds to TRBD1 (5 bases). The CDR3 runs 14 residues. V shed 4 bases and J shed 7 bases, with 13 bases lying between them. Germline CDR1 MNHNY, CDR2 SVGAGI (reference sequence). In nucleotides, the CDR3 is TGTGCCAGCAGTTTGGGGGGGGGGGTTGAAAAACTGTTTTTT. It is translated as CASSLGGGVEKLFF.

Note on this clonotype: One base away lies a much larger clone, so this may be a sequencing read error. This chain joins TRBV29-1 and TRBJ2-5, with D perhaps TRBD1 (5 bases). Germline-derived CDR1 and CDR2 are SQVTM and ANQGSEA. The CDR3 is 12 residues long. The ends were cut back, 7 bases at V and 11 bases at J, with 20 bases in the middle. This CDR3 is CSGYQGGNEQYF. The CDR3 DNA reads TGCAGCGGATATCAGGGTGGTAATGAGCAGTACTTC.

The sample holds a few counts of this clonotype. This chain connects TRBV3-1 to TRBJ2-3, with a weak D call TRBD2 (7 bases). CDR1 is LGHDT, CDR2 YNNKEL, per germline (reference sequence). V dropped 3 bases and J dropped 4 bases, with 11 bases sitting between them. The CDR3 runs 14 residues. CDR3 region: CASSQRGGPDTQYF. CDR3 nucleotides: TGTGCCAGCAGCCAGAGGGGGGGCCCAGATACGCAGTATTTT.

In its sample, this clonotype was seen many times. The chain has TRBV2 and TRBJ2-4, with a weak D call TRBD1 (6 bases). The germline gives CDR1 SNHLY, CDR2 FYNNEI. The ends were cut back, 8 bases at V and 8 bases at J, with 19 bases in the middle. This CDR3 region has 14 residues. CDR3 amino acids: CASGARQDLDIQYF. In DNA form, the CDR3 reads TGTGCCAGCGGGGCCCGACAGGATTTGGACATTCAGTACTTC. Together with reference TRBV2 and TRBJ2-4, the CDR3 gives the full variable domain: EPEVTQTPSHQVTQMGQEVILRCVPISNHLYFYWYRQILGQKVEFLVSFYNNEISEKSEIFDDQFSVERPDGSNFTLKIRSTKLEDSAMYFCASGARQDLDIQYFGAGTRLSVL.

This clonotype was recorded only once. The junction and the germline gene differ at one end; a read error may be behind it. CDR3 in DNA: TGTGCCAGCAGTTTCCTAACGGGAGGAACAGATGCGCAGTATTTT. Amino acids: CASSFLTGGTDAQYF. V is TRBV12-3 or TRBV12-4 and J is TRBJ2-3; the match to TRBD2 covers 7 bases. CDR3 length: 15 amino acids.

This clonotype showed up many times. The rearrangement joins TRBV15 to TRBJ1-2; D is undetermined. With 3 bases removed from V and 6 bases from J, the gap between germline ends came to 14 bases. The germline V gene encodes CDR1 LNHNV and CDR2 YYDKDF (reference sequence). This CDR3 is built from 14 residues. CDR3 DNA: TGTGCCACCAGCAGCTCCCGGGGTCCGGATGGCTACACCTTC. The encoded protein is CATSSSRGPDGYTF.

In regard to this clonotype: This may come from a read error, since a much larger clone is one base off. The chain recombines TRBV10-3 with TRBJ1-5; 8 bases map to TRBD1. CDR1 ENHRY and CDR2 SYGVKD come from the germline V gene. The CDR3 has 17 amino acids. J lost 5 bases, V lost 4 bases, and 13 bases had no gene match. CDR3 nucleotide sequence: TGTGCCATCAGTGGGTCGCGCAGGACAGGGCGGTATCAGCCCCAGCATTTT. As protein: CAISGSRRTGRYQPQHF.

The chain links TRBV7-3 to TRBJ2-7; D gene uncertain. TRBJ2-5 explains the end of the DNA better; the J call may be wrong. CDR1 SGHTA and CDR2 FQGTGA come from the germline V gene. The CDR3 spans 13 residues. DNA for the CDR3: TGTGCCAGCAGCCCATCTCGGACGCAGACCCAGTACTTC. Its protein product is CASSPSRTQTQYF.

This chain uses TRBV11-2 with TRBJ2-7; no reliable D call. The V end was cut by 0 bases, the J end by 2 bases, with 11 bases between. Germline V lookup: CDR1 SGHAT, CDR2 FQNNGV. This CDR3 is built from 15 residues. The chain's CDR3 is CASSLEGFGTYEQYF. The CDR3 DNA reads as TGTGCCAGCAGCTTAGAAGGGTTCGGTACCTACGAGCAGTACTTC.

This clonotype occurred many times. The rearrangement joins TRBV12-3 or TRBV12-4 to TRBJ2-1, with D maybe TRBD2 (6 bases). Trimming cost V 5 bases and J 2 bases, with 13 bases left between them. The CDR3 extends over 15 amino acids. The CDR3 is CASSPRLATYNEQFF. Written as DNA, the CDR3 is TGTGCCAGCAGTCCCCGTCTAGCGACCTACAATGAGCAGTTCTTC.

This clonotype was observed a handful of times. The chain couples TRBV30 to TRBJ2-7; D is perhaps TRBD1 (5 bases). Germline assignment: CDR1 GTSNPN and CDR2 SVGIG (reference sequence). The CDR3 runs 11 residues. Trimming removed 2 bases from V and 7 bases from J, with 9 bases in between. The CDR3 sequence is CAWSLGLEQYF. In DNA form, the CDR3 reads TGTGCCTGGAGTTTGGGGCTTGAGCAGTACTTC.

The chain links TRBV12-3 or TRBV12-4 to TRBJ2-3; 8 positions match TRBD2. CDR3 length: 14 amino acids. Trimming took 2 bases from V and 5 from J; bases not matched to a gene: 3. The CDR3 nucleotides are TGTGCCAGCAGTTTACGAGCGGGGGTAGATACGCAGTATTTT. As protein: CASSLRAGVDTQYF.

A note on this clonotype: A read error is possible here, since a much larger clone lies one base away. Here the CDR3 DNA reads TGTGCCAGCAACTTAGTGATTAGCTCGTCTGAGCAGTACTTC. Its translation is CASNLVISSSEQYF. This sequence joins TRBV7-2 and TRBJ2-7; D remains unclear. Germline CDR1 SGHTA, CDR2 FQGNSA. This CDR3 contains 14 residues.

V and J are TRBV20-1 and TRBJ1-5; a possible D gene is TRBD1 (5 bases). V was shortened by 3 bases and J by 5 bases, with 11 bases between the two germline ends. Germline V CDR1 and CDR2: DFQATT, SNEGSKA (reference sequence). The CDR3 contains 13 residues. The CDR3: CSARKDNDQPQHF. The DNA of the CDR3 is TGCAGTGCTAGGAAGGACAATGATCAGCCCCAGCATTTT.

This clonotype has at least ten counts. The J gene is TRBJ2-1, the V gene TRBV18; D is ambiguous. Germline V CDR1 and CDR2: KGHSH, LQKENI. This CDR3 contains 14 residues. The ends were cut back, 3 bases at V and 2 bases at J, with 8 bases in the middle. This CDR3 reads CASSPFSPYNEQFF. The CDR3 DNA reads TGTGCCAGCTCACCCTTTTCCCCCTACAATGAGCAGTTCTTC.

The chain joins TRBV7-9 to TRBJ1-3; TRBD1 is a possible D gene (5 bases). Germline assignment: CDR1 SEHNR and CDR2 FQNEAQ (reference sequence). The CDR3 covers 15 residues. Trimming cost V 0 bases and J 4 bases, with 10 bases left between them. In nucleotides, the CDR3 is TGTGCCAGCAGCTTAGCAGGGACGGGAGGAAACACCATATATTTT. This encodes CASSLAGTGGNTIYF.

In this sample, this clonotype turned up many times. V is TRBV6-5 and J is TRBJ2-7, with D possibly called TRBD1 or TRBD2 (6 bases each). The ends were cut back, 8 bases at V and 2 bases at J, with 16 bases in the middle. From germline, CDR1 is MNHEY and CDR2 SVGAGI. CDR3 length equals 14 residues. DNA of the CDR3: TGTGCCAGCTGGGGGGACAATGACACCTACGAGCAGTACTTC. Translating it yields CASWGDNDTYEQYF.

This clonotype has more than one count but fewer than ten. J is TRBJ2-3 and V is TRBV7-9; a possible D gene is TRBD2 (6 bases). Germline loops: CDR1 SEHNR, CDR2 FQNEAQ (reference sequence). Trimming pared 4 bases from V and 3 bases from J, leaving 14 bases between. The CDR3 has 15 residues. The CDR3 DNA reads TGTGCCAGCAGCTCCCCGTCGGGAGCAACAGATACGCAGTATTTT. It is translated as CASSSPSGATDTQYF.

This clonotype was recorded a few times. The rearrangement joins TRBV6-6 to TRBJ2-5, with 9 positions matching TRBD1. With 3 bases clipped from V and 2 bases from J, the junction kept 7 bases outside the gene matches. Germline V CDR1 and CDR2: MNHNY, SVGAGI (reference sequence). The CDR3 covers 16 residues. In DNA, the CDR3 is TGTGCCAGCAGTTATCCCCGCGGACAGGGGCAAGAGACCCAGTACTTC. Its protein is CASSYPRGQGQETQYF.

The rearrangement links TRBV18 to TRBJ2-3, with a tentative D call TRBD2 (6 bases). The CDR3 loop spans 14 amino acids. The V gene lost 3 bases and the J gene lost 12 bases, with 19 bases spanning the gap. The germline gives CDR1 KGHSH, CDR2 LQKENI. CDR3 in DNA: TGTGCCAGCTCACCCTATGCTAGCGCCCAGGACCAGTATTTT. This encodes CASSPYASAQDQYF.

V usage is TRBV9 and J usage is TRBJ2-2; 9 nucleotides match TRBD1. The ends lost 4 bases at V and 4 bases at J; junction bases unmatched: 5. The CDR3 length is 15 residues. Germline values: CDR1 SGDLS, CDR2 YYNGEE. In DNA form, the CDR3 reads TGTGCCAGCAGCCGTGAGACAGGGGGCACCGGGGAGCTGTTTTTT. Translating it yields CASSRETGGTGELFF.

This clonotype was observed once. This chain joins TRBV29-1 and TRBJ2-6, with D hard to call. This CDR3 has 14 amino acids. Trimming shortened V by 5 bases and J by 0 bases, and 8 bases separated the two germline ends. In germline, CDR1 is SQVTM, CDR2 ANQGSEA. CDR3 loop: CSVYFSSGANVLTF. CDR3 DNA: TGCAGCGTTTACTTTAGCTCTGGGGCCAACGTCCTGACTTTC.

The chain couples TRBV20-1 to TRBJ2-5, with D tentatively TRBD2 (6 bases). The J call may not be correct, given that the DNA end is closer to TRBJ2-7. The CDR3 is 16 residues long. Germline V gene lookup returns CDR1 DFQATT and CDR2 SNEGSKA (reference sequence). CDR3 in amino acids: CSARGQRVAPSYEQYF. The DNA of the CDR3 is TGCAGTGCTAGGGGCCAGCGGGTCGCCCCCTCCTACGAGCAGTACTTC.

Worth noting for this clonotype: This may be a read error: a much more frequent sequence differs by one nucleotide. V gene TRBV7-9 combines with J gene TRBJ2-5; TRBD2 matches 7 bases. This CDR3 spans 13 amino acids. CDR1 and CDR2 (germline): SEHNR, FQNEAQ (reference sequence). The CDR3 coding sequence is TGTTCCAGCAGCGGGAACGCCGGAGAGACCCAGTACTTC. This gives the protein CSSSGNAGETQYF.

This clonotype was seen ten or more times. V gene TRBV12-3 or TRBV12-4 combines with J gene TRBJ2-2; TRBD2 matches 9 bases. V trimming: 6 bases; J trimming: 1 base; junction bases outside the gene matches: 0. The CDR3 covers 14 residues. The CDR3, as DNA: TGTGCCAGCAGAGCGGGAGGGAACACCGGGGAGCTGTTTTTT. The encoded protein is CASRAGGNTGELFF.

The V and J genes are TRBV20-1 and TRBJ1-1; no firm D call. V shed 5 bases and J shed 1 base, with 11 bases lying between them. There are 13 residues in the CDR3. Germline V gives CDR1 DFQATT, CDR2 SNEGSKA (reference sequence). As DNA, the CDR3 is TGCAGTGCTTGGGAGGAATCGAACACTGAAGCTTTCTTT. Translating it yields CSAWEESNTEAFF.